This T cell receptor beta chain was recorded in a study of metastatic and nonmetastatic thyroid tumors. Germline V gene sequence: CDR1 SGHRS, CDR2 YFSETQ. The CDR3 sequence is 15 residues long. J gave up 9 bases and V 3 bases, and 11 bases lay outside the gene matches. TCRdb re-analyzed the PCR reads using MiXCR. The repertoire holds 15,000 to 20,000 clones, with roughly 32% as singletons. Until they underwent thyroid surgery, no patient had received any treatment. V is TRBV5-1 and J is TRBJ1-1, with 10 positions matching TRBD1. This TCR was recovered from a female donor with papillary thyroid cancer or a benign thyroid nodule (not recorded which). Some clones in this sample may be carry-over from other donors' samples. Material for sequencing was tumor tissue. CDR3 protein: CASSSGQGTWDKAFF. In nucleotides, the CDR3 is TGCGCCAGCAGCTCGGGACAGGGGACGTGGGATAAAGCTTTCTTT.